The rows below give T cell receptor beta chains drawn from one sample of a study of T cell responses to AZD1222 COVID-19 vaccine. Assay: immunoSEQ multiplex PCR; the TCRdb copy retains only in-frame clones and omits some. This table holds 60,000 to 100,000 clones, around 90% found once. The starting material was peripheral blood, obtained on day 0 of AZD1222 vaccination. These TCRs come from an adult in good health. Both conserved end residues are part of each CDR3. A D gene is named only where the DNA matches it firmly. Size is omitted from some rows. Given values are once, few, many or a class for expanded clones.

j_call v_call clone_size d_call cdr3_nt cdr3_aa
TRBJ1-1 TRBV11-1 NA TRBD1 TGTGCCAGCAGCCCAGACAGGGTTAGCACTGAAGCTTTCTTT CASSPDRVSTEAFF
TRBJ1-1 TRBV10-3 NA NA TGTGCCATCAGTGAGGGGGAGGGTTTGGCAGCTTTCTTT CAISEGEGLAAFF
TRBJ2-2 TRBV5-1 NA TRBD2 TGCGCCAGCAGCTCCCAACTAGCGGTGAACACCGGGGAGCTGTTTTTT CASSSQLAVNTGELFF
TRBJ1-3 TRBV19 NA NA TGTGCCAGTGGTAAAGGGGGCTCTGGAAACACCATATATTTT CASGKGGSGNTIYF
TRBJ2-1 TRBV7-9 NA TRBD2 TGTGCCGGTTCGACTAGCGGGAGTTTGTACAATGAGCAGTTCTTC CAGSTSGSLYNEQFF
TRBJ1-3 TRBV9 NA NA TGTGCCAGCAGCCCCCGAAACTCTGGAAACACCATATATTTT CASSPRNSGNTIYF
TRBJ2-4 TRBV7-2 NA NA TGTGCCAGCAGCTTAGGGGGGGGCGACCCCCCAAACATTCAGTACTTC CASSLGGGDPPNIQYF
TRBJ1-3 TRBV27 NA NA TGTGCCAGCAGTTTACGGCATGGAAACACCATATATTTT CASSLRHGNTIYF
TRBJ2-1 TRBV3-1/TRBV3-2 NA NA TGTGCCAGCAGCCAAGGGGGTCAGCTAGGGCAGTTCTTC CASSQGGQLGQFF
TRBJ2-7 TRBV5-6 NA NA TGTGCCAGCAGAAAGGGACAAGGAATATCCTACGAGCAGTACTTC CASRKGQGISYEQYF
TRBJ2-2 TRBV6-2/TRBV6-3 few NA TGTGCCAGCAGTTCCCTCAGTCGCACTGGGGAGCTGTTTTTT CASSSLSRTGELFF
TRBJ1-6 TRBV4-1 NA NA TGCGCCAGCAGCCAAGAGCCCTCCTCGGGAAATAATTCACCCCTCCACTTT CASSQEPSSGNNSPLHF
TRBJ1-2 TRBV3-1/TRBV3-2 NA NA TGTGCCAGCAGCCCAGGGGTTCGGTATGGCTACACCTTC CASSPGVRYGYTF
TRBJ2-7 TRBV15 NA TRBD2 TGTGCCACCAGCAGAGGGGTTCAGAGCGGGAGGGCGAATGGGGAGCAGTACTTC CATSRGVQSGRANGEQYF
TRBJ2-7 TRBV7-9 once NA TGTGCCAGCAGCTCTCGGGCCTTCCCCGGGGAGCAGTACTTC CASSSRAFPGEQYF
TRBJ2-2 TRBV15 NA TRBD2 TGTGCCACCAGACAAGAGGCGGGAGGGACGAACACCGGGGAGCTGTTTTTT CATRQEAGGTNTGELFF
TRBJ2-5 TRBV2 NA NA TGTGCCAGCAGTGCCACCCAGGGAAAAGAGACCCAGTACTTC CASSATQGKETQYF
TRBJ2-3 TRBV7-9 NA NA TGTGCCAGCAGCCAGAGGGCAGGGGACCCTAGCACAGATACGCAGTATTTT CASSQRAGDPSTDTQYF
TRBJ1-5 TRBV6-5 NA NA TGTGCCAGCGGCCTACTCTGGGGAAGCAATCAGCCCCAGCATTTT CASGLLWGSNQPQHF
TRBJ1-5 TRBV28 once NA TGTGCCAGCAGTCCCCTAAGTTATCAGCCCCAGCATTTT CASSPLSYQPQHF
TRBJ1-1 TRBV5-1 NA NA TGCGCCAGCAGCTTGAGTACAGGCTACACTGAAGCTTTCTTT CASSLSTGYTEAFF
TRBJ1-2 TRBV5-4 NA NA TGTGCCAGCAGCCAGGGACGAGGCTACACCTTC CASSQGRGYTF
TRBJ1-4 TRBV29-1 NA TRBD1 TGCAGCGTTACTTTACAGGGGATAGAGAATGAAAAACTGTTTTTT CSVTLQGIENEKLFF
TRBJ1-4 TRBV6-5 NA NA TGTGCCAGCAGTTACGCCGGGACACGGAATGAAAAACTGTTTTTT CASSYAGTRNEKLFF
TRBJ1-1 TRBV6-5 NA TRBD1 TGTGCCGGAAGCAACAGGGGAGACACTGAAGCTTTCTTT CAGSNRGDTEAFF
TRBJ2-1 TRBV9 few TRBD1 TGTGCCAGCAGCGCGGGACAGGGGGAGGTCTACAATGAGCAGTTCTTC CASSAGQGEVYNEQFF
TRBJ2-5 TRBV27 NA NA TGTGCCAGCAGTCAATTGGTGGGGGTGGGAGAGACCCAGTACTTC CASSQLVGVGETQYF
TRBJ2-5 TRBV6-5 NA NA TGTGCCAGCAGTTATACCGGGACTGAAGAGACCCAGTACTTC CASSYTGTEETQYF
TRBJ2-7 TRBV7-8 NA NA TGTGCCAGCAGCTTAGACTTAGGCGAGCAGTACTTC CASSLDLGEQYF
TRBJ1-5 TRBV5-7 NA NA TGTGCCAGCAGTCCCGAAACGTTTTGTCAGCCCCAGCATTTT CASSPETFCQPQHF
TRBJ1-3 TRBV7-6 once NA TGTGCCAGCAGTAAAGGCTCCGGGACACCGATACTATTT CASSKGSGTPILF
TRBJ1-4 TRBV29-1 few NA TGCAGCGTTGGGGAGGCTGAAAAACTGTTTTTT CSVGEAEKLFF
TRBJ2-4 TRBV19 NA TRBD1 TGTGCCAGTAGTTATGGACAGGGGTGGGCGGGCATTCAGTACTTC CASSYGQGWAGIQYF
TRBJ2-7 TRBV7-8 NA NA TGTGCCAGCAGCTCGAGGACGACGACCTACGAGCAGTACTTC CASSSRTTTYEQYF
TRBJ1-2 TRBV6-2/TRBV6-3 NA NA TGTGCCAGCAGTTACTCGGGCAGCCTCTATGGCTACACCTTC CASSYSGSLYGYTF
TRBJ1-2 TRBV12-3/TRBV12-4 NA NA TGTGCCAGCAGTTTGGGCCAGGGAAATGGCTACACCTTC CASSLGQGNGYTF
TRBJ2-7 TRBV2 NA TRBD1 TGTGCCAGCAGCCCCCGTAAGGGACAGGGGGTCTACGAGCAGTACTTC CASSPRKGQGVYEQYF
TRBJ1-2 TRBV14 NA NA TGTGCCAGCAGCCAGGAGGGGAGGTACTATGGCTACACCTTC CASSQEGRYYGYTF
TRBJ1-2 TRBV28 NA TRBD1 TGTGCCAGCAGCAGTAACCGGGGGGGACAGCTGGACTATGGCTACACCTTC CASSSNRGGQLDYGYTF
TRBJ2-1 TRBV6-4 NA TRBD2 TGTGCCAGCAGTGCTGCTAGCGGGGAGATTTACAATGAGCAGTTCTTC CASSAASGEIYNEQFF
TRBJ2-1 TRBV19 NA TRBD2 TGTGCCAGTAGTACGACTAGCGGACAATACAATGAGCAGTTCTTC CASSTTSGQYNEQFF
TRBJ1-4 TRBV7-9 NA NA TGTGCCAGCAGCCCCCCCGGGGATGGGCGCGAAAAACTGTTTTTT CASSPPGDGREKLFF
TRBJ2-2 TRBV6-4 once TRBD2 TGTGCCAGCAGTGACGGGACTAGCACCGGGGAGCTGTTTTTT CASSDGTSTGELFF
TRBJ1-2 TRBV28 NA NA TGTGCCGGATCCCAAACCCAAGACTATGGCTACACCTTC CAGSQTQDYGYTF
TRBJ1-2 TRBV2 NA NA TGTGCCAGCGTTTTAGGCCGGACGGCCCAGTATGGCTACACCTTC CASVLGRTAQYGYTF
TRBJ2-7 TRBV4-3 NA TRBD1 TGCGCCAGCAGCCACCTGACAGGGGGCCACGAGCAGTACTTC CASSHLTGGHEQYF
TRBJ2-7 TRBV6-5 NA TRBD1 TGTGCCAGCGCCGGGACAGAGATTCTCGAGCAGTACTTC CASAGTEILEQYF
TRBJ1-1 TRBV5-1 NA TRBD1 TGCGCCAGCAGCTTCCTAACGACAGGGGGCGGTGAAGCTTTCTTT CASSFLTTGGGEAFF
TRBJ2-5 TRBV5-5 NA NA TGTGCCAGCAGCTTGGATTACGGATTCGAGACCCAGTACTTC CASSLDYGFETQYF
TRBJ2-1 TRBV4-2 NA TRBD1 TGTGCCAGCAGCCAAGATCGGGGACAGGACAATGAGCAGTTCTTC CASSQDRGQDNEQFF